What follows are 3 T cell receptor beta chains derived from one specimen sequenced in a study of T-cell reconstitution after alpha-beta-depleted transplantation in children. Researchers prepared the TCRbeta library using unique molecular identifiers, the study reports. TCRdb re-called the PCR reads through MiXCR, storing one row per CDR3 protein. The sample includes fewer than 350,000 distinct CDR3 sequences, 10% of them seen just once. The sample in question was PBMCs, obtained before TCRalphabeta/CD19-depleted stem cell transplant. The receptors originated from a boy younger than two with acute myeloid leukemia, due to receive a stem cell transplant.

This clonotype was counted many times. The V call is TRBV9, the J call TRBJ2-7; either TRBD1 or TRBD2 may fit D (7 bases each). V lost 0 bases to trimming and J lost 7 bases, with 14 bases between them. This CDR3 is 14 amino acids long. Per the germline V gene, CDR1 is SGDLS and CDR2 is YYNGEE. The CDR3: CASSVAGGEREQYF. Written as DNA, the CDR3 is TGTGCCAGCAGCGTAGCAGGGGGGGAACGTGAGCAGTACTTC.

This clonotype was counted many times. CDR3 sequence: CASSQYLLSYEQYF. DNA for the CDR3: TGTGCCAGCAGCCAGTACCTCCTCTCCTACGAGCAGTACTTC. This rearrangement joins TRBV6-1 to TRBJ2-7; D is undetermined. CDR3 size: 14 residues. Germline CDR1 MNHNS, CDR2 SASEGT. Trimming pared 6 bases from V and 0 bases from J, leaving 12 bases between.

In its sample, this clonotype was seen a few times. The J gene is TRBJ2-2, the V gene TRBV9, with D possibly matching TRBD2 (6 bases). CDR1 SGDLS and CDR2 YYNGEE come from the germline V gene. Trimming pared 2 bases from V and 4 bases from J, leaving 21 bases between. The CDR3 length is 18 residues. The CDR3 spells CASSVNSPNRAGTGELFF. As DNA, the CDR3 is TGTGCCAGCAGCGTCAATTCCCCCAACAGAGCGGGCACCGGGGAGCTGTTTTTT.